These 20 T cell receptor beta chains originate from one sample sequenced in a study of T cell repertoires in cytomegalovirus infection. TCRdb itself ran the reads through MiXCR, one entry per CDR3 protein. The table includes approximately 550,000 distinct CDR3 sequences, 16% detected once. Specimen: CD8+ T cells from PBMCs. The receptors stem from a human donor in good health (CMV status not recorded). Some clones in this sample may be carry-over from other donors' samples.

The gene calls are TRBV11-2 and TRBJ2-7; possibly TRBD1 or TRBD2 for D (5 bases each). CDR1 is SGHAT, CDR2 FQNNGV, per germline. The CDR3 has 15 residues. V lost 4 bases to trimming and J lost 3 bases, with 16 bases between them. DNA for the CDR3: TGTGCCAGCAGCTCCTCCGGGACCGTCGGCTACGAGCAGTACTTC. This translates into CASSSSGTVGYEQYF. Based on the CDR3 plus reference TRBV11-2 and TRBJ2-7, the full variable domain is EAGVAQSPRYKIIEKRQSVAFWCNPISGHATLYWYQQILGQGPKLLIQFQNNGVVDDSQLPKDRFSAERLKGVDSTLKIQPAKLEDSAVYLCASSSSGTVGYEQYFGPGTRLTVT.

In this sample, this clonotype turned up many times. The V call is TRBV6-5, the J call TRBJ2-3; no firm D call. The CDR3 contains 14 residues. V was shortened by 6 bases and J by 2 bases, with 12 bases between the two germline ends. The V gene's germline CDR1 is MNHEY and CDR2 SVGAGI. The CDR3 here is CASSERSTTDTQYF. The CDR3 DNA reads as TGTGCCAGCAGCGAACGTAGCACCACAGATACGCAGTATTTT.

This clonotype was seen ten or more times. The chain recombines TRBV7-9 with TRBJ1-5; D perhaps matches TRBD1 (5 bases). This CDR3 contains 14 residues. Looked up from germline, CDR1 is SEHNR and CDR2 is FQNEAQ (reference sequence). V gave up 6 bases and J gave up 2 bases, with 11 bases separating them. CDR3 DNA: TGTGCCAGCAGACAGACGGGGGGCAATCAGCCCCAGCATTTT. Translating it yields CASRQTGGNQPQHF. The variable domain in full, with the rest retrieved from reference TRBV7-9 and TRBJ1-5, is DTGVSQNPRHKITKRGQNVTFRCDPISEHNRLYWYRQTLGQGPEFLTYFQNEAQLEKSRLLSDRFSAERPKGSFSTLEIQRTEQGDSAMYLCASRQTGGNQPQHFGDGTRLSIL.

This clonotype was detected ten times or more. This chain links TRBV27 with TRBJ2-5, with D maybe TRBD1 (7 bases). The V and J ends lost 8 bases and 2 bases respectively, with 18 bases between them. This CDR3 is built from 15 residues. Germline V gene data show CDR1 as MNHEY and CDR2 as SMNVEV (reference sequence). The CDR3 loop reads CASGRRRDRQETQYF. The CDR3, as DNA: TGTGCCAGCGGGAGGAGAAGGGACAGACAAGAGACCCAGTACTTC.

The J gene is TRBJ1-1, the V gene TRBV10-3; 12 positions agree with TRBD1. The CDR3 spans 20 residues. V shed 0 bases, J shed 4 bases, and the junction held 15 bases outside the gene matches. The germline V gene encodes CDR1 ENHRY and CDR2 SYGVKD. CDR3 sequence (DNA): TGTGCCATCAGTGAGTCGCTAATAACCGGGACAGGGGGCGGAGGCACTGAAGCTTTCTTT. Translating gives CAISESLITGTGGGGTEAFF.

About this clonotype: This may stem from a read error, because a much larger clone lies one nucleotide away. A read error is likely, as this CDR3 ends without the conserved phenylalanine or tryptophan. V usage is TRBV12-5 and J usage is TRBJ2-5; perhaps D is TRBD1 or TRBD2 (6 bases each). Trimming removed 1 base from V and 5 bases from J, with 8 bases in between. This CDR3 region has 13 residues. Germline loops: CDR1 LGHNT, CDR2 FRNRAP. The CDR3 coding sequence is TGTGCTAGTGGTTTGGGGGGGGCTGAGACCCAGTACTTA. Protein product: CASGLGGAETQYL.

This clonotype was recorded a few times. The J gene is TRBJ1-5, the V gene TRBV20-1; D is uncertain. The CDR3 sequence is 16 residues long. The V end lost 2 bases, the J end lost 0 bases, and 14 bases lay between the germline ends. In germline, CDR1 is DFQATT, CDR2 SNEGSKA (reference sequence). The CDR3 loop reads CSARSVRNISNQPQHF. In nucleotides, the CDR3 is TGCAGTGCTAGATCGGTCAGGAACATTAGCAATCAGCCCCAGCATTTT.

With regard to this clonotype: An end of the junction does not agree with germline; a read error may underlie this. The chain combines TRBV10-3 with TRBJ1-4; D is unresolved. From germline, CDR1 is ENHRY and CDR2 SYGVKD. This CDR3 spans 15 amino acids. The CDR3 spells CAISESSRYNENLFF. CDR3 sequence (DNA): TGTGCCATCAGTGAGTCTTCCAGGTACAATGAAAACCTGTTTTTT.

Ten or more counts support this clonotype. The rearrangement links TRBV11-3 to TRBJ2-2; D uncertain. Trimming stripped 3 bases from V and 3 bases from J, with 2 bases between. Per germline, CDR1 SGHNT and CDR2 YENEEA. The CDR3 is 12 residues long. CDR3 DNA sequence: TGTGCCAGCAGCTTTTACACCGGGGAGCTGTTTTTT. This translates into CASSFYTGELFF.

The genes are TRBV4-1 and TRBJ2-1; D possibly corresponds to TRBD2 (5 bases). Trimming cost V 1 base and J 8 bases, with 9 bases left between them. CDR3 length: 13 amino acids. Germline V gene data show CDR1 as MGHRA and CDR2 as YSYEKL. The CDR3 DNA sequence: TGCGCCAGCAGCCAAGTGAAGGGAGATGAGCAGTTCTTC. Translated: CASSQVKGDEQFF.

V gene TRBV6-6 combines with J gene TRBJ1-1, with D maybe TRBD1 (5 bases). This CDR3 is built from 13 residues. CDR1 and CDR2 from the germline V gene are MNHNY and SVGAGI (reference sequence). V was pared by 2 bases and J by 8 bases, with 12 bases between. CDR3 nucleotide sequence: TGTGCCAGCAGTTACGTGGGACCAGAAGAAGCTTTCTTT. It translates to CASSYVGPEEAFF.

This clonotype occurred a few times. The junction departs from the called germline gene at one end, perhaps through a read error. The chain employs TRBV5-1 and TRBJ2-3; TRBD2 agrees at 8 bases. The germline gives CDR1 SGHRS, CDR2 YFSETQ. This CDR3 has 12 residues. The CDR3 region is CASSLAGAGENF. Written as DNA, the CDR3 is TGCGCCAGCAGCTTGGCTGGAGCGGGAGAAAATTTT.

In this sample, this clonotype turned up many times. The chain joins TRBV19 to TRBJ2-5; 8 bases match TRBD1. This CDR3 is 14 amino acids long. In germline, CDR1 is LNHDA, CDR2 SQIVND (reference sequence). V shed 5 bases, J shed 4 bases, and the junction held 6 bases outside the gene matches. This CDR3 reads CASSPTGEAETQYF. The CDR3 DNA is TGTGCCAGTAGTCCGACAGGGGAGGCAGAGACCCAGTACTTC.

The chain is built from TRBV9 and TRBJ2-1, with D perhaps matching TRBD1 or TRBD2 (5 bases each). Trimming left V 0 bases short and J 5 bases short, with 12 bases between. Germline CDR1 SGDLS, CDR2 YYNGEE. The CDR3 totals 15 residues. The CDR3 spells CASSVAGVGHNEQFF. The CDR3 region has the DNA TGTGCCAGCAGCGTAGCCGGGGTGGGGCACAATGAGCAGTTCTTC.

For the CDR3, the DNA is TGCGCCAGCAGCTTGGATGCGTGGGAGACCCAGTACTTC. Protein sequence: CASSLDAWETQYF. The chain carries TRBV5-1 and TRBJ2-5; the D is unclear. V gave up 0 bases and J gave up 5 bases, with 8 bases separating them. Germline lookup yields CDR1 SGHRS and CDR2 YFSETQ. The CDR3 covers 13 residues.

This clonotype was observed many times. CDR3 in DNA: TGTGCCAGCAGTTCCGGGACAGGGATGAACACCGGGGAGCTGTTTTTT. This gives the protein CASSSGTGMNTGELFF. The chain is built from TRBV6-5 and TRBJ2-2, with 9 bases identical to TRBD1. The CDR3 spans 16 residues. CDR1 and CDR2 (germline): MNHEY, SVGAGI. After removal of 4 bases from V and 1 base from J, the junction contained 4 bases not matched to a gene.

The chain has TRBV27 and TRBJ2-4; D tentatively reads TRBD1 or TRBD2 (6 bases each). V lost 5 bases to trimming and J lost 5 bases, with 19 bases between them. Per germline, CDR1 MNHEY and CDR2 SMNVEV (reference sequence). This CDR3 spans 16 amino acids. Written as DNA, the CDR3 is TGTGCCAGCAGTCCCTCTTTGGAGGGGGTCGAAAACATTCAGTACTTC. Translated, it gives CASSPSLEGVENIQYF.

This clonotype appeared many times. The chain combines TRBV5-6 with TRBJ2-7; 10 nucleotides align to TRBD1. V dropped 6 bases and J dropped 6; count of bases not matched to a gene: 6. Germline CDR1 is SGHDT and CDR2 is YYEEEE. The CDR3 loop spans 13 amino acids. The CDR3 sequence is CASTLGTGVEQYF. The CDR3 DNA reads TGTGCCAGCACCCTCGGGACAGGGGTCGAGCAGTACTTC.

This clonotype has a handful of counts. This CDR3 reads CASSVQDVYSGNTIYF. The CDR3 bases are TGTGCCAGCAGCGTCCAAGACGTCTACTCTGGAAACACCATATATTTT. The J gene is TRBJ1-3, the V gene TRBV9, with D unresolved. Trimming stripped 2 bases from V and 0 bases from J, with 12 bases between. CDR1 and CDR2 from the germline V gene are SGDLS and YYNGEE. CDR3 size: 16 residues.

The chain recombines TRBV5-1 with TRBJ1-1; D gene unclear. Germline values: CDR1 SGHRS, CDR2 YFSETQ. Trimming stripped 0 bases from V and 5 bases from J, with 14 bases between. This CDR3 is 15 amino acids long. The CDR3 spells CASSLAVAVGTEAFF. The CDR3, as DNA: TGCGCCAGCAGCTTGGCCGTGGCTGTAGGGACTGAAGCTTTCTTT.